Following are 19 T cell receptor beta chains from one sample sequenced in a study of radiotherapy plus CTLA-4 blockade in lung cancer. Only in-frame clones appear in the TCRdb table, and some are missing; sequencing was by immunoSEQ multiplex PCR. In the table there are about 15,000 clones, 72% of which are singletons. The sample consisted of peripheral blood, taken from a patient treated with radiotherapy plus ipilimumab. These receptors came from a human donor with non-small cell lung cancer whose response to radiotherapy plus ipilimumab could not be evaluated.

This clone occurred a few times. Mismatch with germline at one junction end may stem from a read error. The rearrangement links TRBV7-7 to TRBJ2-3, with 9 bases that match TRBD1. CDR1 and CDR2 (germline): SSHAT, FNYEAQ (reference sequence). The CDR3 is 14 amino acids. The CDR3 sequence is CASSSRDRDDTQYF. The CDR3 coding sequence is TGTGCTAGCAGCTCCCGGGACAGGGATGATACGCAGTATTTT.

V and J are TRBV5-8 and TRBJ1-1; TRBD1 might be the D (6 bases). Trimming pared 4 bases from V and 1 base from J, leaving 8 bases between. Germline V gene data show CDR1 as SGHTS and CDR2 as YDEGEE. This CDR3 has 13 residues. The CDR3 loop reads CASSVTGNTEAFF. In DNA, the CDR3 is TGTGCCAGCAGCGTGACAGGGAACACTGAAGCTTTCTTT.

V usage is TRBV20-1 and J usage is TRBJ2-1; no clear D gene. The germline V and J ends were trimmed by 6 bases and 10 bases, with 10 bases remaining between them. The CDR3 is made up of 10 amino acids. Germline-derived CDR1 and CDR2 are DFQATT and SNEGSKA (reference sequence). The CDR3 loop reads CSASPREQFF. In DNA, the CDR3 is TGCAGTGCCTCCCCCCGGGAGCAGTTCTTC.

The chain joins TRBV6-1 to TRBJ1-2; D uncertain. The V end lost 11 bases, the J end lost 2 bases, and 12 bases lay between the germline ends. The CDR3 is 12 amino acids. From germline, CDR1 is MNHNS and CDR2 SASEGT. The CDR3 loop is CAGQSGNYGYTF. CDR3 DNA sequence: TGTGCCGGCCAATCCGGGAACTATGGCTACACCTTC.

This chain uses TRBV4-1 with TRBJ2-3; 9 bases are shared with TRBD2. The CDR3 covers 15 residues. Looked up from germline, CDR1 is MGHRA and CDR2 is YSYEKL. The V segment lost 1 base and the J segment 9 bases; nucleotides outside the gene matches: 8. CDR3 sequence: CASSQAESSGGTQYF. The CDR3 DNA reads TGCGCCAGCAGCCAAGCGGAATCAAGCGGGGGGACGCAGTATTTT.

This clone was observed a few times. The chain combines TRBV27 with TRBJ2-5; 8 bases are shared with TRBD1. CDR3 length equals 14 residues. Unmatched junction bases numbered 7, after V lost 4 bases and J lost 6 bases. Germline CDR1 and CDR2: MNHEY and SMNVEV (reference sequence). In nucleotides, the CDR3 is TGTGCCAGCAGTTCTCTGGCAGGGGGCAAGACCCAGTACTTC. Translated: CASSSLAGGKTQYF.

This chain links TRBV2 with TRBJ2-5; D call uncertain. V was pared by 0 bases and J by 4 bases, with 6 bases between. The CDR3 loop spans 13 amino acids. Germline CDR1 reads SNHLY; CDR2 reads FYNNEI. CDR3 protein: CASSEARGETQYF. The CDR3 coding sequence is TGTGCCAGCAGTGAAGCAAGAGGAGAGACCCAGTACTTC.

This clone has only a few counts. The rearrangement joins TRBV5-5 to TRBJ1-5, with a tentative D call TRBD1 (6 bases). This CDR3 spans 14 amino acids. The V and J ends lost 0 bases and 11 bases respectively, with 15 bases between them. Germline V gene lookup returns CDR1 SGHKS and CDR2 YYEKEE (reference sequence). The chain's CDR3 is CASSLAGAGGAQHF. As DNA, the CDR3 is TGTGCCAGCAGCTTGGCGGGGGCCGGGGGGGCCCAGCATTTT.

The chain couples TRBV5-1 to TRBJ1-2; no clear D gene. CDR3 length: 14 residues. Germline V gene data show CDR1 as SGHRS and CDR2 as YFSETQ. V was pared by 4 bases and J by 4 bases, with 14 bases between. CDR3 protein: CASSPEGDPYGYTF. The CDR3 DNA follows: TGCGCCAGCAGCCCGGAAGGAGACCCCTATGGCTACACCTTC. The complete variable domain, with remaining parts taken from reference TRBV5-1 and TRBJ1-2, reads KAGVTQTPRYLIKTRGQQVTLSCSPISGHRSVSWYQQTPGQGLQFLFEYFSETQRNKGNFPGRFSGRQFSNSRSEMNVSTLELGDSALYLCASSPEGDPYGYTFGSGTRLTVV.

The chain recombines TRBV19 with TRBJ2-4; 7 bases are a match to TRBD1. CDR1 LNHDA and CDR2 SQIVND come from the germline V gene (reference sequence). This CDR3 spans 15 amino acids. Unmatched junction bases numbered 8, after V lost 0 bases and J lost 9 bases. As DNA, the CDR3 is TGTGCCAGTAGTATAGATCCTGACAGGGCGCGCATTCAGTACTTC. Protein sequence: CASSIDPDRARIQYF.

The rearrangement links TRBV5-1 to TRBJ1-2; the D gene is possibly TRBD1 (5 bases). Germline loops: CDR1 SGHRS, CDR2 YFSETQ. The CDR3 has 14 residues. V dropped 1 base and J dropped 4 bases, with 11 bases sitting between them. The CDR3 DNA reads TGCGCCAGCAGCTTGAGAGGGGAGGGCTATGGCTACACCTTC. Translation gives CASSLRGEGYGYTF. The full variable domain, completed using reference TRBV5-1 and TRBJ1-2, is KAGVTQTPRYLIKTRGQQVTLSCSPISGHRSVSWYQQTPGQGLQFLFEYFSETQRNKGNFPGRFSGRQFSNSRSEMNVSTLELGDSALYLCASSLRGEGYGYTFGSGTRLTVV.

This clone was seen just once. This sequence joins TRBV11-3 and TRBJ2-2; 10 positions match TRBD1. This CDR3 spans 14 amino acids. Losses at the gene ends were 6 bases for V and 5 bases for J; bases not matched to a gene: 3. Germline assignment: CDR1 SGHNT and CDR2 YENEEA. In DNA, the CDR3 is TGTGCCAGCAGGACAGGGGGCTCGACCGGGGAGCTGTTTTTT. This gives the protein CASRTGGSTGELFF.

The chain has TRBV5-6 and TRBJ2-3; 9 bases match TRBD1. The CDR3 length is 15 residues. V trimming: 4 bases; J trimming: 5 bases; junction bases outside the gene matches: 8. The germline V gene encodes CDR1 SGHDT and CDR2 YYEEEE. The CDR3 sequence: CASSTRQGERDTQYF. CDR3 sequence (DNA): TGTGCCAGCAGCACCCGACAGGGGGAGAGAGATACGCAGTATTTT.

The V gene is TRBV18, the J gene TRBJ1-3, with D perhaps matching TRBD1 (6 bases). The CDR3 is 14 amino acids. The V end was cut by 4 bases, the J end by 3 bases, with 10 bases between. CDR1 KGHSH and CDR2 LQKENI come from the germline V gene. CDR3 nucleotide sequence: TGTGCCAGCTCACAGAACAGGGATGGAAACACCATATATTTT. Amino acids: CASSQNRDGNTIYF.

The chain carries TRBV9 and TRBJ2-3; 11 nucleotides match TRBD2. The germline V gene encodes CDR1 SGDLS and CDR2 YYNGEE. CDR3 length: 17 residues. V lost 2 bases, J lost 0 bases, and 5 bases stayed unmatched. CDR3: CASSVTSGGASTDTQYF. The CDR3 nucleotides are TGTGCCAGCAGCGTTACTAGCGGGGGTGCTAGCACAGATACGCAGTATTTT.

This clone was seen more than once but under ten times. The chain links TRBV9 to TRBJ2-7, with 8 bases lining up with TRBD2. The CDR3 totals 14 residues. V was clipped by 0 bases and J by 2 bases; unmatched bases: 1. Germline V gene lookup returns CDR1 SGDLS and CDR2 YYNGEE. Here the CDR3 reads CASSVGRGAYEQYF. The CDR3 DNA reads as TGTGCCAGCAGCGTAGGGCGGGGGGCCTACGAGCAGTACTTC.

The genes are TRBV6-1 and TRBJ1-6; D gene unclear. Germline CDR1 and CDR2: MNHNS and SASEGT. Deletions cut 4 bases from V and 10 bases from J, with 11 bases between. The CDR3 has 13 amino acids. CDR3 nucleotide sequence: TGTGCCAGCAGTGTTGGACTGATGTCACCCCTCCACTTT. Amino acid sequence: CASSVGLMSPLHF.

This clone was seen only a few times. V is TRBV4-3 and J is TRBJ1-5; D remains unclear. Trimming removed 1 base at V and 2 bases at J, with 6 bases between. CDR1 is LGHNA, CDR2 YSLEER, per germline. The CDR3 covers 14 residues. The chain's CDR3 is CASSQVHGNQPQHF. CDR3 nucleotides: TGCGCCAGCAGCCAAGTACATGGCAATCAGCCCCAGCATTTT.

This chain connects TRBV19 to TRBJ1-6; possibly TRBD1 for D (5 bases). The CDR3 contains 13 residues. Germline V gene data show CDR1 as LNHDA and CDR2 as SQIVND (reference sequence). Trimming removed 3 bases at V and 10 bases at J, with 10 bases between. CDR3: CASSIQQDSPLHF. In nucleotides, the CDR3 is TGTGCCAGTAGTATTCAACAGGACTCACCCCTCCACTTT.